Shown below are 25 T cell receptor beta chains from a single sample sequenced in a study of Graves' ophthalmopathy and Graves' hyperthyroidism (dated by TCRdb to 2016 to 2019). The reads were generated on an Illumina HiSeq 2000. TCR beta CDR3 regions were amplified from RNA transcripts for repertoire sequencing. A first-round RT-PCR used HTBI primers with the Qiagen OneStep RT-PCR kit, followed by a second-round multiplex PCR, size selection and purification. TCRdb redid the processing of the public reads, applying fastp at Q25 and MiXCR, and retained in-frame beta chains. Entries are consolidated by CDR3 protein sequence, retaining the most common genes and DNA. Across this sample there are approximately 700,000 distinct CDR3 sequences, with 40% seen only once. The ten largest account for less than 55% of the sample. The specimen was peripheral blood. Receptors originate from an adult man with Graves' ophthalmopathy.

This clonotype was seen repeatedly, ten times or more. The gene calls are TRBV29-1 and TRBJ2-6, with 14 bases aligning to TRBD2. Germline values: CDR1 SQVTM, CDR2 ANQGSEA. CDR3 size: 16 residues. Losses at the gene ends were 5 bases for V and 3 bases for J; bases not matched to a gene: 3. CDR3 DNA sequence: TGCAGCGTTCTAGGACTAGCGGGGGGTGGGGCCAACGTCCTGACTTTC. Its protein is CSVLGLAGGGANVLTF.

The chain links TRBV11-2 to TRBJ2-7; TRBD2 agrees at 11 bases. Trimming removed 3 bases from V and 5 bases from J; junction bases left unmatched: 6. CDR3 length: 15 amino acids. Germline CDR1 reads SGHAT; CDR2 reads FQNNGV. CDR3 amino acids: CASSLTSGVEDEQYF. CDR3 DNA: TGTGCCAGCAGCTTGACTAGCGGGGTTGAAGACGAGCAGTACTTC.

V gene TRBV10-3 combines with J gene TRBJ2-5; 7 nucleotides align to TRBD2. J was trimmed by 1 base and V by 7 bases; bases with no gene match: 9. Germline CDR1 ENHRY, CDR2 SYGVKD. The CDR3 extends over 15 amino acids. The CDR3 is CAIMSSAGTQETQYF. CDR3 sequence (DNA): TGTGCCATCATGAGCTCAGCGGGGACCCAAGAGACCCAGTACTTC.

Of note for this clonotype: An end of the junction differs from the germline gene, which may be a read error. V gene TRBV10-3 combines with J gene TRBJ1-2, with D hard to call. CDR3 length: 14 residues. The germline CDR1 and CDR2 sequences are ENHRY and SYGVKD. The CDR3 DNA reads as TGTGCCAGCAGTTTGAAGACCTCTGGGTATGGCTACACCTTC. Residues: CASSLKTSGYGYTF.

The J gene is TRBJ1-1, the V gene TRBV7-9; D remains ambiguous. Germline CDR1 SEHNR, CDR2 FQNEAQ (reference sequence). There are 15 residues in the CDR3. V dropped 5 bases and J dropped 3 bases, with 16 bases sitting between them. This CDR3 reads CASSTRTGGDTEAFF. The CDR3, as DNA: TGTGCCAGCAGCACCCGGACTGGTGGGGACACTGAAGCTTTCTTT.

Only a few counts were recorded for this clonotype. The CDR3, as DNA: TGTGCCAGCAGCCAAGAATTCGGGAACTATGGCTACACCTTC. This codes for CASSQEFGNYGYTF. The genes are TRBV14 and TRBJ1-2; no reliable D call. Between the trimmed V and J ends, which lost 0 bases and 2 bases, there was a span of 7 bases. The CDR3 is 14 amino acids. The germline V gene encodes CDR1 SGHDN and CDR2 FVKESK. The whole variable domain, remainder taken from reference TRBV14 and TRBJ1-2, is EAGVTQFPSHSVIEKGQTVTLRCDPISGHDNLYWYRRVMGKEIKFLLHFVKESKQDESGMPNNRFLAERTGGTYSTLKVQPAELEDSGVYFCASSQEFGNYGYTFGSGTRLTVV.

CDR3 sequence reads: CASSLRQGRAANTGELFF. Written as DNA, the CDR3 is TGTGCCAGCAGCTTACGACAGGGGAGAGCGGCTAACACCGGGGAGCTGTTTTTT. The chain recombines TRBV9 with TRBJ2-2; 8 nucleotides agree with TRBD1. J was trimmed by 2 bases and V by 4 bases; bases with no gene match: 13. The CDR3 has 18 amino acids. Per the germline V gene, CDR1 is SGDLS and CDR2 is YYNGEE.

The rearrangement joins TRBV24-1 to TRBJ2-5, with TRBD2 matching over 7 bases. The V segment lost 3 bases and the J segment 3 bases; nucleotides outside the gene matches: 9. Looked up from germline, CDR1 is KGHDR and CDR2 is SFDVKD. This CDR3 is 16 amino acids long. DNA of the CDR3: TGTGCCACCAGTGATCGCAGAGGGAGGGCCGAAGAGACCCAGTACTTC. It yields the protein CATSDRRGRAEETQYF.

CDR3 nucleotides: TGTGCCAGCAGTTATAACTCGGTGCGGCAAGCCTACGAGCAGTACTTC. Its translation: CASSYNSVRQAYEQYF. The chain recombines TRBV11-2 with TRBJ2-7, with D unclear. The V gene lost 6 bases and the J gene lost 2 bases, with 20 bases spanning the gap. The CDR3 runs 16 residues. Germline V gene sequence: CDR1 SGHAT, CDR2 FQNNGV.

This rearrangement joins TRBV9 to TRBJ1-1, with TRBD1 matching 7 bases. The CDR3 consists of 15 residues. Germline V gene sequence: CDR1 SGDLS, CDR2 YYNGEE. The junction had 14 bases not matched to a gene; V was cut back by 4 bases and J by 8 bases. In DNA, the CDR3 is TGTGCCAGCAGCCTTGGGACAGCCTCCGGTGGGGAAGCTTTCTTT. Translating it yields CASSLGTASGGEAFF.

This clonotype was recorded at least ten times. The rearrangement joins TRBV29-1 to TRBJ2-7; TRBD1 agrees at 7 bases. In germline, CDR1 is SQVTM, CDR2 ANQGSEA. The CDR3 has 13 amino acids. The ends lost 5 bases at V and 3 bases at J; junction bases unmatched: 7. This CDR3 reads CSVWGQRSYEQYF. Written as DNA, the CDR3 is TGCAGCGTTTGGGGACAGCGAAGCTACGAGCAGTACTTC.

As regards this clonotype: This may come from a read error, since a much larger clone is one base off. The genes are TRBV7-9 and TRBJ2-5; D is perhaps TRBD1 or TRBD2 (5 bases each). V lost 5 bases to trimming and J lost 2 bases, with 9 bases between them. CDR3 size: 13 residues. CDR1 and CDR2 (germline): SEHNR, FQNEAQ (reference sequence). Written as DNA, the CDR3 is TGTGCCAGCAGCGGGGACGTACAAGAGACCCAGTACTTC. Its translation is CASSGDVQETQYF.

V is TRBV15 and J is TRBJ2-2; no definite D call. The CDR3 covers 13 residues. Deletions cut 1 base from V and 8 bases from J, with 8 bases between. CDR1 is LNHNV and CDR2 is YYDKDF in the germline V gene (reference sequence). CDR3 DNA sequence: TGTGCCACCAGCAGAGCCGGTTTGGGGGAGCTGTTTTTT. Translation gives CATSRAGLGELFF.

The chain couples TRBV7-9 to TRBJ2-7, with 8 bases that match TRBD1. This CDR3 spans 16 amino acids. Trimming cost V 5 bases and J 7 bases; bases outside gene matches: 16. The V gene's germline CDR1 is SEHNR and CDR2 FQNEAQ (reference sequence). DNA of the CDR3: TGTGCCAGCAGCCTGACAGGGGCCGCCGGTGGAGGGGAGCAGTACTTC. This sequence encodes CASSLTGAAGGGEQYF.

The chain carries TRBV20-1 and TRBJ2-2; D is possibly TRBD1 (6 bases). The CDR3 loop spans 14 amino acids. Germline lookup yields CDR1 DFQATT and CDR2 SNEGSKA (reference sequence). V lost 2 bases and J lost 4, with 11 bases in between. For the CDR3, the DNA is TGCAGTGCTAGACAGGGGCCGAGCACCGGGGAGCTGTTTTTT. This translates into CSARQGPSTGELFF.

V and J are TRBV20-1 and TRBJ2-5, with TRBD2 as a possible D gene (5 bases). Trimming removed 3 bases at V and 1 base at J, with 12 bases between. The CDR3 runs 14 residues. The germline gives CDR1 DFQATT, CDR2 SNEGSKA (reference sequence). The CDR3 bases are TGCAGTGCTAGCTCCCCTAGCAGCCAAGAGACCCAGTACTTC. Translating it yields CSASSPSSQETQYF.

The DNA for the CDR3 is TGTGCCAGCAGCAGATCCGGCGGAAATTACGAGCAGTACTTC. Translated: CASSRSGGNYEQYF. The chain is built from TRBV9 and TRBJ2-7; D uncertain. Germline CDR1 and CDR2: SGDLS and YYNGEE. CDR3 length equals 14 residues. The V gene lost 4 bases and the J gene lost 4 bases, with 15 bases spanning the gap.

The rearrangement links TRBV5-1 to TRBJ2-7; no clear D gene. Germline V lookup: CDR1 SGHRS, CDR2 YFSETQ. The CDR3 is 14 amino acids. V lost 0 bases and J lost 2, with 9 bases in between. CDR3 sequence reads: CASSLVFKTYEQYF. The DNA of the CDR3 is TGCGCCAGCAGCTTGGTCTTTAAGACCTACGAGCAGTACTTC. The full variable domain, in which reference TRBV5-1 and TRBJ2-7 provide the parts outside the CDR3, is KAGVTQTPRYLIKTRGQQVTLSCSPISGHRSVSWYQQTPGQGLQFLFEYFSETQRNKGNFPGRFSGRQFSNSRSEMNVSTLELGDSALYLCASSLVFKTYEQYFGPGTRLTVT.

The chain links TRBV7-9 to TRBJ1-6, with D tentatively TRBD1 (5 bases). Germline values: CDR1 SEHNR, CDR2 FQNEAQ (reference sequence). V dropped 5 bases and J dropped 5 bases, with 16 bases sitting between them. CDR3 length equals 16 residues. CDR3 coding DNA: TGTGCCAGCAGCCACTTGGGCAGGGATAATAATTCACCCCTCCACTTT. It specifies CASSHLGRDNNSPLHF.

In this sample, this clonotype turned up many times. The rearrangement joins TRBV7-2 to TRBJ1-5, with 8 bases that match TRBD1. V lost 3 bases and J lost 4; bases outside the gene matches: 2. The germline V gene has CDR1 SGHTA and CDR2 FQGNSA. This CDR3 contains 14 residues. Here the CDR3 DNA reads TGTGCCAGCAGCTTTCGACAGGGGAATCAGCCCCAGCATTTT. Protein: CASSFRQGNQPQHF.

With respect to this clonotype: A much larger clone lies a single base off, so this may be a read error. This chain uses TRBV25-1 with TRBJ1-5; 12 bases match TRBD1. V lost 6 bases to trimming and J lost 5 bases; unmatched junction nucleotides: 17. Germline CDR1 MGHDK, CDR2 SYGVNS. This CDR3 region has 19 residues. CDR3 bases: TGTGCCAGCAGGCAACTACGGGACAGGGGGCAAAGGGCAGATCAGCCCCAGCATTTT. Translation gives CASRQLRDRGQRADQPQHF.

This clonotype was seen a few times. This chain uses TRBV11-1 with TRBJ1-2, with D hard to call. The V end lost 4 bases, the J end lost 8 bases, and 17 bases lay between the germline ends. This CDR3 is built from 14 residues. CDR1 SGHAT and CDR2 FQDESV come from the germline V gene (reference sequence). This CDR3 is CASSSRTAPEGYTF. CDR3 in DNA: TGTGCCAGCAGCTCCCGAACGGCCCCAGAGGGCTACACCTTC.

The rearrangement uses TRBV19 and TRBJ2-7, with 12 bases fitting TRBD2. Per germline, CDR1 LNHDA and CDR2 SQIVND (reference sequence). The ends lost 5 bases at V and 4 bases at J; junction bases unmatched: 9. The CDR3 runs to 16 residues. The CDR3 DNA reads as TGTGCCAGTAGTCCTCGGACTAGCGGGATTTTTTACGAGCAGTACTTC. Its translation is CASSPRTSGIFYEQYF. The full variable domain, with the rest looked up from reference TRBV19 and TRBJ2-7, is DGGITQSPKYLFRKEGQNVTLSCEQNLNHDAMYWYRQDPGQGLRLIYYSQIVNDFQKGDIAEGYSVSREKKESFPLTVTSAQKNPTAFYLCASSPRTSGIFYEQYFGPGTRLTVT.

This clonotype was recorded at least ten times. This chain links TRBV7-2 with TRBJ1-6; tentative D call: TRBD1 (5 bases). CDR1 SGHTA and CDR2 FQGNSA come from the germline V gene. CDR3 length equals 13 residues. V was pared by 1 base and J by 9 bases, with 7 bases between. The CDR3 is CASSLVGGSPLHF. The CDR3 DNA sequence: TGTGCCAGCAGCTTAGTCGGGGGTTCACCCCTCCACTTT.

V usage is TRBV10-3 and J usage is TRBJ1-2; unclear D gene. V was trimmed by 10 bases and J by 3 bases, leaving 18 bases between them. The CDR3 is made up of 14 amino acids. Germline CDR1 reads ENHRY; CDR2 reads SYGVKD. The CDR3 is CASGGPDQDYGYTF. As DNA, the CDR3 is TGTGCCAGCGGTGGGCCAGACCAGGACTATGGCTACACCTTC.